The entry below describes one T cell receptor (beta chain). The antigen is undetermined. The protocol was immunoSEQ multiplex PCR, while the TCRdb copy is restricted to in-frame clones and leaves out a portion. Among 180,000 or so clones listed, 85% to 90% were seen once. This entry is derived from a study of T cell responses to AZD1222 COVID-19 vaccine. Findings of the study overall: Following two doses of AZD1222, Spike-specific TCR breadth and depth rose.

Germline V gene data show CDR1 as LGHNA and CDR2 as YNFKEQ. The CDR3 consists of 13 residues. The V and J ends lost 2 bases and 8 bases respectively, with 12 bases between them. The sequencing here drew on peripheral blood, taken on day 0 of AZD1222 vaccination. This TCR came from an adult in good health. V usage is TRBV4-2 and J usage is TRBJ1-2; the D gene is possibly TRBD1 (5 bases). The CDR3 here is CASSQTRVYGYTF. The CDR3 nucleotides are TGTGCCAGCAGCCAAACCAGGGTTTACGGCTACACCTTC.